The 9 T cell receptor beta chains reported below all come from one sample, sequenced in a study of blood T cells in healthy people across ages. Next came a second PCR, run for about 7 to 12 cycles, which used a sample-barcoded 5' primer along with a J-beta primer mix. TCRdb reprocessed the 5' RACE reads via MiXCR and lists one record per CDR3 protein. This table holds around 1,900,000 distinct CDR3 sequences, around 40% found once. Sequencing was performed on blood. Receptors were obtained from a human donor in good health.

A word on this clonotype: Given a much more abundant clone one base away, this may be a read error. V and J are TRBV28 and TRBJ2-5; D call uncertain. Trimming removed 6 bases from V and 5 bases from J, with 1 base in between. Germline CDR1 MDHEN, CDR2 SYDVKM. CDR3 size: 9 residues. The CDR3 DNA reads as TGTGCCAGCAGGGAGACCCAGTACTTC. It translates to CASRETQYF. The full variable domain, its missing parts supplied by reference TRBV28 and TRBJ2-5, is DVKVTQSSRYLVKRTGEKVFLECVQDMDHENMFWYRQDPGLGLRLIYFSYDVKMKEKGDIPEGYSVSREKKERFSLILESASTNQTSMYLCASRETQYFGPGTRLLVL.

V usage is TRBV24-1 and J usage is TRBJ2-3; D might be TRBD1 (6 bases). This CDR3 region has 17 residues. CDR1 and CDR2 (germline): KGHDR, SFDVKD. V lost 3 bases and J 0 bases, leaving 15 bases between the germline ends. The CDR3 region has the DNA TGTGCCACCAGTGATCCCGTACAGGGCAGAAGCACAGATACGCAGTATTTT. It yields the protein CATSDPVQGRSTDTQYF.

The rearrangement links TRBV28 to TRBJ1-2, with unresolved D. Between the trimmed V and J ends, which lost 10 bases and 5 bases, there was a span of 23 bases. CDR1 and CDR2 (germline): MDHEN, SYDVKM. This CDR3 spans 15 amino acids. CDR3 region: CATPKEDSRGYGYTF. The CDR3 bases are TGTGCCACCCCAAAAGAAGACTCCCGGGGATATGGCTACACCTTC.

This chain uses TRBV6-5 with TRBJ2-1; 11 bases align to TRBD2. Trimming removed 3 bases from V and 15 bases from J; junction bases left unmatched: 4. This CDR3 spans 12 amino acids. Germline values: CDR1 MNHEY, CDR2 SVGAGI. The CDR3 loop is CASSYSGGALFF. CDR3 DNA sequence: TGTGCCAGCAGTTATAGCGGGGGGGCCCTGTTCTTC.

This clonotype occurred a few times. The chain combines TRBV7-9 with TRBJ2-2; 15 bases map to TRBD2. The germline V gene encodes CDR1 SEHNR and CDR2 FQNEAQ (reference sequence). This CDR3 contains 20 residues. With V trimmed by 7 bases and J by 3 bases, 15 bases remained unmatched. Here the CDR3 reads CASINKEGLAGGLHTGELFF. The CDR3 coding sequence is TGTGCCAGCATCAATAAAGAGGGACTAGCGGGGGGTTTGCACACCGGGGAGCTGTTTTTT.

CDR3 region: CASSFGGSCGYTF. CDR3 nucleotide sequence: TGTGCCAGCAGCTTCGGGGGGAGCTGTGGCTACACCTTC. This chain uses TRBV7-8 with TRBJ1-2, with a tentative D call TRBD1 (5 bases). This CDR3 is 13 amino acids long. V was shortened by 3 bases and J by 7 bases, with 12 bases between the two germline ends. Looked up from germline, CDR1 is SGHVS and CDR2 is FQNEAQ.

This clonotype was counted once. The rearrangement links TRBV24-1 to TRBJ2-7; maybe TRBD1 (5 bases). The J call may be faulty, since TRBJ2-5 better matches the DNA end. Germline V gene lookup returns CDR1 KGHDR and CDR2 SFDVKD. CDR3 length: 14 residues. CDR3 DNA: TGTGCCACCAGTGACTCCAGGGTCCTGGGGACCCAGTACTTC. Translated, it gives CATSDSRVLGTQYF.

There are a few counts of this clonotype. The rearrangement joins TRBV27 to TRBJ1-4, with 8 bases lining up with TRBD1. The V and J ends lost 3 bases and 5 bases, in that order; junction bases with no gene match: 8. CDR3 length: 16 amino acids. Germline lookup yields CDR1 MNHEY and CDR2 SMNVEV (reference sequence). The CDR3 coding sequence is TGTGCCAGCAGTTTCCGCCCGACAGGGGTGAATGAAAAACTGTTTTTT. Protein sequence: CASSFRPTGVNEKLFF.

This chain joins TRBV6-2 or TRBV6-3 and TRBJ1-2; no reliable D call. The V end lost 9 bases, the J end lost 8 bases, and 10 bases lay between the germline ends. Germline CDR1 MNHEY, CDR2 SVGEGT. The CDR3 loop spans 10 amino acids. The CDR3 region is CAREAAGYTF. For the CDR3, the DNA is TGTGCCAGAGAAGCCGCCGGCTACACCTTC.